This T cell receptor (beta chain) was sequenced for a study of T cell repertoires in cytomegalovirus infection. Study as a whole: Public TCR beta signatures indicated both CMV infection and matching HLA type.

Germline V CDR1 and CDR2: SGHVS, FQNEAQ. This CDR3 comprises 17 residues. V was clipped by 5 bases and J by 2 bases; unmatched bases: 9. This clonotype occurred a few times. No antigen is known for it. TCRdb reprocessed the reads with MiXCR, giving one entry per CDR3 protein. The profile shows around 710,000 distinct CDR3 sequences, 25% to 30% of them singletons. The sequencing here drew on cultured CD8+ T cells from PBMCs, taken from culture after CMV antigen stimulation. This sequence originates from a human donor in good health (CMV status not recorded). Some clones in this sample may be carry-over from other donors' samples. The chain uses TRBV7-8 and TRBJ1-5; 10 nucleotides match TRBD1. The CDR3 DNA reads as TGTGCCAGCAGCGAACTTTCCGGGACAGGGGGCAATCAGCCCCAGCATTTT. This translates into CASSELSGTGGNQPQHF.